This TCR beta chain appears in the sequencing data of a study of T cell clonotyping in hematopoietic cell transplantation. Here immunoSEQ multiplex PCR was the method, and the copy in TCRdb shows in-frame clones only, minus some. The sample includes roughly 7,500 clones, roughly nine tenths of them seen just once. On this clone: Its antigen remains unknown.

The V end lost 1 base, the J end lost 0 bases, and 8 bases lay between the germline ends. Germline assignment: CDR1 SGHRS and CDR2 YFSETQ. There are 15 residues in the CDR3. Study findings and constraints: Cells were unsorted, so CD4 and CD8 contributions were not separated. Broader posttransplant TCR repertoire diversity was predicted by graft donor and pretransplant recipient Inverse Simpson Index values.

This TCR was sampled from a female patient aged 50-60 years who had an allogeneic stem cell transplant from an unrelated donor, so the T cells may come from the graft donor. Some clones in this sample may be carry-over from other donors' samples. The sample was PBMCs, taken 180 days after allogeneic stem cell transplant. The chain links TRBV5-1 to TRBJ1-3; perhaps TRBD1 as D (5 bases). The CDR3 spells CASSLWGSSGNTIYF. CDR3 nucleotides: TGCGCCAGCAGCTTGTGGGGCAGCTCTGGAAACACCATATATTTT.